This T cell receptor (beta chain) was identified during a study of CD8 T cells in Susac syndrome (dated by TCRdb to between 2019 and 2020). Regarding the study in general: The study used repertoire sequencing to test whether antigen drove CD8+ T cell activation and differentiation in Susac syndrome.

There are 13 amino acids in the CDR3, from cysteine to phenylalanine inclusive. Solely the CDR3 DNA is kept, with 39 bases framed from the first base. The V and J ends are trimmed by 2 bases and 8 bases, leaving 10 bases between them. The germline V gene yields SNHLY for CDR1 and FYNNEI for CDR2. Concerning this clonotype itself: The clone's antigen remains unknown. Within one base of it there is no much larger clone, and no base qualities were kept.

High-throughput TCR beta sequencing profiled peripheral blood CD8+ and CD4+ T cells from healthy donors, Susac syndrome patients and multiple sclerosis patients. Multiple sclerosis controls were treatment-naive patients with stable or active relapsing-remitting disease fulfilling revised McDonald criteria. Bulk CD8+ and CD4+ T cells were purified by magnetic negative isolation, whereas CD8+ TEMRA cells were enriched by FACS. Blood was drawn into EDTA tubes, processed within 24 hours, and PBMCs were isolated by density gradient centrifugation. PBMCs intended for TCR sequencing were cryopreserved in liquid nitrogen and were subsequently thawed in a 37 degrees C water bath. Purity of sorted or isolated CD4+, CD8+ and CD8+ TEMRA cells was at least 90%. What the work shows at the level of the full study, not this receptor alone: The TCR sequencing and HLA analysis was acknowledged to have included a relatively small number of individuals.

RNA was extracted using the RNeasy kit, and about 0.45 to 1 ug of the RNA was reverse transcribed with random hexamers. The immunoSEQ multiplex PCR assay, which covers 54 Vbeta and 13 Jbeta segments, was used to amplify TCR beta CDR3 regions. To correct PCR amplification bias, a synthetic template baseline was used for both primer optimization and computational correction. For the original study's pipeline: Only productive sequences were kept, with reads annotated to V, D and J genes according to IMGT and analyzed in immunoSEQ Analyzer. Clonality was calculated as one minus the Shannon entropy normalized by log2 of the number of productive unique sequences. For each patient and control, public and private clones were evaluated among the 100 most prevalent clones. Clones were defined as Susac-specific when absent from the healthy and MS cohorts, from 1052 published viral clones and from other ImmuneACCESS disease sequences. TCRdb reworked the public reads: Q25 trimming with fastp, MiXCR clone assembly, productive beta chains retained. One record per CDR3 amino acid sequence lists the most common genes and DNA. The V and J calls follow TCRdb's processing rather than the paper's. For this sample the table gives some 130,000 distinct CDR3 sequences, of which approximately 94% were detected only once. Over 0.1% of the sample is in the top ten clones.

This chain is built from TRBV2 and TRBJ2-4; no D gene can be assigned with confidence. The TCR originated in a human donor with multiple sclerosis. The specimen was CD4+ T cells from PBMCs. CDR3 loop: CASSEFGEDIQYF. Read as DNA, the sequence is TGTGCCAGCAGTGAATTTGGAGAAGACATTCAGTACTTC.